One T cell receptor beta chain is described in this entry. The PCR made use of 60 Vbeta and 13 Jbeta primers. Using immunoSEQ multiplex PCR, the repertoire was profiled, and TCRdb retains in-frame clones only, with some absent. The data hold some 170,000 clones, with approximately 78% observed a single time. The data are from a study of cytomegalovirus exposure and HLA in healthy donors. This sequence originates from a girl under 10 years old in good health and CMV-seropositive. The specimen sequenced was PBMCs.

The CDR3, as DNA: TGTGCCAGCAGCTTAGACGGGAGAAGGCCCGAGCAGTACTTC. This encodes CASSLDGRRPEQYF. The J gene is TRBJ2-7, the V gene TRBV7-6; tentative D call: TRBD2 (6 bases). The CDR3 spans 14 residues. In germline, CDR1 is SGHVS, CDR2 FNYEAQ. Deletions cut 1 base from V and 6 bases from J, with 13 bases between.